The 11 T cell receptor beta chains given below trace back to one sample, sequenced in a study of blood T cell repertoires in COVID-19. Only in-frame clones appear in the TCRdb table, and some are missing; sequencing was by immunoSEQ multiplex PCR. Here the sample spans roughly 250,000 clones, approximately 86% being singletons. Sample: peripheral blood. The receptor set was obtained from a human donor in a cohort sampled during active COVID-19.

The CDR3 nucleotides are TGTGCCAGCAGTGGTCCAGGGAACACTGAAGCTTTCTTT. It encodes CASSGPGNTEAFF. The chain couples TRBV12-3 or TRBV12-4 to TRBJ1-1; D unresolved. The CDR3 contains 13 residues. Trimming removed 5 bases at V and 1 base at J, with 8 bases between.

The chain uses TRBV11-2 and TRBJ1-1; D is unclear. Deletions cut 8 bases from V and 3 bases from J, with 13 bases between. The V gene's germline CDR1 is SGHAT and CDR2 FQNNGV. The length of the CDR3 is 13 residues. The CDR3 coding sequence is TGTGCCAGCGGACTGAGGCGGGACACTGAAGCTTTCTTT. This translates into CASGLRRDTEAFF.

The chain couples TRBV11-2 to TRBJ1-1, with a possible D match to TRBD1 (6 bases). V dropped 3 bases and J dropped 10 bases, with 15 bases sitting between them. Germline V CDR1 and CDR2: SGHAT, FQNNGV. The CDR3 is 13 amino acids. The CDR3 DNA reads TGTGCCAGCAGCTTCGATTCGGGACATGTAGCTTTCTTT. Amino acids: CASSFDSGHVAFF.

This clone was found once. The V gene is TRBV27, the J gene TRBJ1-2; no clear D gene. The CDR3 is 14 amino acids. V lost 0 bases and J 5 bases, leaving 10 bases between the germline ends. Germline CDR1 and CDR2: MNHEY and SMNVEV (reference sequence). The CDR3 loop is CASSLSGRGYGYTF. For the CDR3, the DNA is TGTGCCAGCAGTTTATCAGGGCGGGGATATGGCTACACCTTC.

The chain employs TRBV19 and TRBJ1-6; D remains ambiguous. The CDR3 is 19 amino acids. Trimming removed 5 bases at V and 7 bases at J, with 27 bases between. Germline V lookup: CDR1 LNHDA, CDR2 SQIVND (reference sequence). CDR3 sequence: CASSLGVLGSSWRNSPLHF. The CDR3 nucleotides read TGTGCCAGTAGTTTAGGAGTTCTTGGTTCCAGTTGGAGAAATTCACCCCTCCACTTT.

The rearrangement links TRBV18 to TRBJ2-4; D is unresolved. The V and J ends lost 0 bases and 1 base respectively, with 13 bases between them. The CDR3 has 17 residues. The germline gives CDR1 KGHSH, CDR2 LQKENI. The DNA of the CDR3 is TGTGCCAGCTCACCACCGGCAGTCTTCTCGGCCAAAAACATTCAGTACTTC. Residues: CASSPPAVFSAKNIQYF.

This chain uses TRBV12-3 or TRBV12-4 with TRBJ2-3; D not resolved. The CDR3 loop spans 12 amino acids. The V end was cut by 7 bases, the J end by 6 bases, with 11 bases between. As DNA, the CDR3 is TGTGCCAGCACTAGGCTGTTCGATACGCAGTATTTT. Translated: CASTRLFDTQYF.

This clone was seen a few times. The rearrangement joins TRBV6-4 to TRBJ2-3; no clear D. Germline V gives CDR1 MRHNA, CDR2 SNTAGT. V dropped 6 bases and J dropped 0 bases, with 10 bases sitting between them. This CDR3 comprises 14 residues. Here the CDR3 reads CASSPQSSTDTQYF. The DNA for the CDR3 is TGTGCCAGCAGCCCACAGTCTAGCACAGATACGCAGTATTTT.

The rearrangement joins TRBV15 to TRBJ1-4; D is ambiguous. The CDR3 is made up of 14 amino acids. Germline V gene sequence: CDR1 LNHNV, CDR2 YYDKDF (reference sequence). V lost 0 bases and J 8 bases, leaving 10 bases between the germline ends. The CDR3 loop reads CATSRDPSGEKLFF. The CDR3 nucleotides are TGTGCCACCAGCAGAGATCCTTCGGGAGAAAAACTGTTTTTT.

This chain links TRBV27 with TRBJ2-7, with no clear D. Looked up from germline, CDR1 is MNHEY and CDR2 is SMNVEV (reference sequence). Trimming removed 6 bases at V and 2 bases at J, with 11 bases between. This CDR3 comprises 13 residues. The CDR3 bases are TGTGCCAGCAGCTCTCCGTCTACCTACGAGCAGTACTTC. Its translation: CASSSPSTYEQYF.

The chain is built from TRBV28 and TRBJ1-5; D is unresolved. Deletions cut 2 bases from V and 4 bases from J, with 3 bases between. Germline V lookup: CDR1 MDHEN, CDR2 SYDVKM. The CDR3 covers 12 residues. CDR3 nucleotide sequence: TGTGCCAGCAGTTTAATAAATCAGCCCCAGCATTTT. Translated: CASSLINQPQHF.